This is a list of T cell receptor beta chains from one sample in a study of naive and memory T cell subsets. One entry per CDR3 protein results from TCRdb running MiXCR on the UMI-ligation and nested PCR reads. The sample shows around 160,000 distinct CDR3 sequences, over 15% of them seen only once. The specimen sequenced was naive CD4+ T cells from blood. These receptors all come from a human donor in good health. CDR3s include the opening cysteine and the closing phenylalanine or tryptophan. D genes are given only for firm matches. Only some rows state a clone size, as once, few, many or a class for expanded clones.

v_gene: TRBV20-1
d_gene: .
j_gene: TRBJ2-1
abundance: few
CDR3nt: TGCAGTGCCCGTAGAAGCAATGAGCAGTTCTTC
CDR3aa: CSARRSNEQFF

v_gene: TRBV20-1
d_gene: .
j_gene: TRBJ1-4
abundance: once
CDR3nt: TGCAGTGTCCCGGACAGTAGTCATGAAAAACTGTTTTTT
CDR3aa: CSVPDSSHEKLFF

v_gene: TRBV29-1
d_gene: TRBD2
j_gene: TRBJ2-4
abundance: .
CDR3nt: TGCAGCGTTGAAGCCCCTAGCGGGAGCAGGAACATTCAGTACTTC
CDR3aa: CSVEAPSGSRNIQYF

v_gene: TRBV25-1
d_gene: .
j_gene: TRBJ2-2
abundance: few
CDR3nt: TGTGCCAGCAGTGATTCGCGGGCGTTCGCGAACACCGGGGAGCTGTTTTTT
CDR3aa: CASSDSRAFANTGELFF

v_gene: TRBV6-5
d_gene: TRBD1
j_gene: TRBJ2-1
abundance: .
CDR3nt: TGTGCCAGCAGCCGACAGGGGGCTTGGAATGAGCAGTTCTTC
CDR3aa: CASSRQGAWNEQFF

v_gene: TRBV7-9
d_gene: TRBD1
j_gene: TRBJ2-5
abundance: few
CDR3nt: TGTGCCAGCAGCCCCCGACAGGGACACCAAGAGACCCAGTACTTC
CDR3aa: CASSPRQGHQETQYF

v_gene: TRBV5-6
d_gene: .
j_gene: TRBJ1-5
abundance: .
CDR3nt: TGTGCCAGCAGCTTGAGGGGAGGGGGTTATTGGCCCCAGCATTTT
CDR3aa: CASSLRGGGYWPQHF

v_gene: TRBV5-4
d_gene: .
j_gene: TRBJ2-7
abundance: few
CDR3nt: TGTGCCAGCAGCCCACTGGGGCTGAACTACGAGCAGTACTTC
CDR3aa: CASSPLGLNYEQYF

v_gene: TRBV4-1
d_gene: TRBD2
j_gene: TRBJ2-5
abundance: few
CDR3nt: TGCGCCAGCAGCCAATTGGGACTAGCGGGACAAGAGACCCAGTACTTC
CDR3aa: CASSQLGLAGQETQYF

v_gene: TRBV24-1
d_gene: .
j_gene: TRBJ1-2
abundance: few
CDR3nt: TGTGCCACCAGTGATGGGACGGGGCAGGGCTCTAACTATGGCTACACCTTC
CDR3aa: CATSDGTGQGSNYGYTF

v_gene: TRBV20-1
d_gene: .
j_gene: TRBJ2-1
abundance: .
CDR3nt: TGCAGTGCCATCGACGCTACTGGAACCTACAATGAGCAGTTCTTC
CDR3aa: CSAIDATGTYNEQFF

v_gene: TRBV10-3
d_gene: TRBD1
j_gene: TRBJ1-5
abundance: few
CDR3nt: TGTGCCATCAGTCCCGGGACAGGGGTCAATCAGCCCCAGCATTTT
CDR3aa: CAISPGTGVNQPQHF

v_gene: TRBV6-5
d_gene: TRBD1
j_gene: TRBJ1-6
abundance: few
CDR3nt: TGTGCCAGCAGTAAAACAGGGGTGGGGAATTCACCCCTCCACTTT
CDR3aa: CASSKTGVGNSPLHF

v_gene: TRBV7-2
d_gene: .
j_gene: TRBJ2-3
abundance: .
CDR3nt: TGTGCCAGCAGCTTAGAATCACTAGTGGGGTATACGCAGTATTTT
CDR3aa: CASSLESLVGYTQYF

v_gene: TRBV24-1
d_gene: TRBD1
j_gene: TRBJ2-4
abundance: few
CDR3nt: TGTGCCACCAGTGATGGACAGGGGAAAGCCAAAAACATTCAGTACTTC
CDR3aa: CATSDGQGKAKNIQYF

v_gene: TRBV12-3/TRBV12-4
d_gene: .
j_gene: TRBJ1-2
abundance: few
CDR3nt: TGTGCCAGCAGTTTTGGGGGCTTCGGCTACACCTTC
CDR3aa: CASSFGGFGYTF

v_gene: TRBV11-2
d_gene: TRBD1
j_gene: TRBJ1-1
abundance: few
CDR3nt: TGTGCCAGCAGCAGAAGGACAGGCCACCGACTTGAAGCTTTCTTT
CDR3aa: CASSRRTGHRLEAFF

v_gene: TRBV4-2
d_gene: .
j_gene: TRBJ2-2
abundance: .
CDR3nt: TGTGCCAGCAGCCAAGGCCCCCCCGGTAGCGACAACACCGGGGAGCTGTTTTTT
CDR3aa: CASSQGPPGSDNTGELFF

v_gene: TRBV10-3
d_gene: TRBD1
j_gene: TRBJ1-1
abundance: few
CDR3nt: TGTGCCTCTTTGGACAGGTCGGCAAGCACTGAAGCTTTCTTT
CDR3aa: CASLDRSASTEAFF

v_gene: TRBV4-3
d_gene: .
j_gene: TRBJ2-7
abundance: .
CDR3nt: TGCGCCAGCAGCCCGAGGTCGGGTTCCTACGAGCAGTACTTC
CDR3aa: CASSPRSGSYEQYF

v_gene: TRBV10-2
d_gene: .
j_gene: TRBJ2-1
abundance: .
CDR3nt: TGCGCGGTGTGGGGAAACTACAATGAGCAGTTCTTC
CDR3aa: CAVWGNYNEQFF

v_gene: TRBV12-3/TRBV12-4
d_gene: .
j_gene: TRBJ2-7
abundance: many
CDR3nt: TGTGCCAGCTCCTCCTCTATTTACGAGCAGTACTTC
CDR3aa: CASSSSIYEQYF

v_gene: TRBV10-3
d_gene: TRBD1
j_gene: TRBJ1-2
abundance: .
CDR3nt: TGTGCCATCAGTGAGACAGGGGCCCCCGATGGCTACACCTTC
CDR3aa: CAISETGAPDGYTF

v_gene: TRBV28
d_gene: .
j_gene: TRBJ1-1
abundance: few
CDR3nt: TGTGCCACCCGGGACGTATGGAGGGCTTTCTTT
CDR3aa: CATRDVWRAFF

v_gene: TRBV21-1
d_gene: .
j_gene: TRBJ1-1
abundance: few
CDR3nt: TGTGCCAGCAGCATGGCTGACGAACGGGACGGCTGGGTTACTGAAGCTTTCTTT
CDR3aa: CASSMADERDGWVTEAFF

v_gene: TRBV3-1
d_gene: TRBD1
j_gene: TRBJ2-7
abundance: .
CDR3nt: TGTGCCAGCAGCCGAGGGACAGGGGACACCTACGAGCAGTACTTC
CDR3aa: CASSRGTGDTYEQYF

v_gene: TRBV10-3
d_gene: TRBD2
j_gene: TRBJ2-7
abundance: few
CDR3nt: TGTGCCATCAGACTAGCGGGACTCGAGCAGTACTTC
CDR3aa: CAIRLAGLEQYF

v_gene: TRBV20-1
d_gene: TRBD1
j_gene: TRBJ2-1
abundance: many
CDR3nt: TGCAGTGCTAGTTGGGAAGGGGGCGGTGAGCAGTTCTTC
CDR3aa: CSASWEGGGEQFF

v_gene: TRBV4-2
d_gene: TRBD2
j_gene: TRBJ2-3
abundance: .
CDR3nt: TGTGCCAGCAGCCAGGAACTAGCGGAGAACACAGATACGCAGTATTTT
CDR3aa: CASSQELAENTDTQYF

v_gene: TRBV20-1
d_gene: .
j_gene: TRBJ2-3
abundance: .
CDR3nt: TGCAGTGCTGGCCGAGATACGCAGTATTTT
CDR3aa: CSAGRDTQYF

v_gene: TRBV6-2/TRBV6-3
d_gene: TRBD2
j_gene: TRBJ2-7
abundance: few
CDR3nt: TGTGCCAGCAGGAGACTAGCGGGAGGGAACTACGAGCAGTACTTC
CDR3aa: CASRRLAGGNYEQYF

v_gene: TRBV19
d_gene: TRBD1
j_gene: TRBJ2-5
abundance: few
CDR3nt: TGTGCCAGTAGTACCACGACAGGGACCCAAGAGACCCAGTACTTC
CDR3aa: CASSTTTGTQETQYF

v_gene: TRBV12-3/TRBV12-4
d_gene: .
j_gene: TRBJ1-1
abundance: .
CDR3nt: TGTGCCAGCAGTCTGGGCTACACTGAAGCTTTCTTT
CDR3aa: CASSLGYTEAFF

v_gene: TRBV5-4
d_gene: .
j_gene: TRBJ2-4
abundance: few
CDR3nt: TGTGCCAGCAGCCTACAGCTAGCCAAAAACATTCAGTACTTC
CDR3aa: CASSLQLAKNIQYF

v_gene: TRBV6-6
d_gene: TRBD1
j_gene: TRBJ2-2
abundance: few
CDR3nt: TGTGCCAGCAACCCGGGACAGGCGAACACCGGGGAGCTGTTTTTT
CDR3aa: CASNPGQANTGELFF

v_gene: TRBV20-1
d_gene: TRBD1
j_gene: TRBJ1-2
abundance: .
CDR3nt: TGCAGTGCCAGCTGGACAGGAGGAGGCTACACCTTC
CDR3aa: CSASWTGGGYTF

v_gene: TRBV27
d_gene: .
j_gene: TRBJ2-1
abundance: many
CDR3nt: TGTGCCAGCATTCCGGGCCTCACTAGCTCCTACAATGAGCAGTTCTTC
CDR3aa: CASIPGLTSSYNEQFF